The 11 T cell receptor beta chains listed next were all sequenced from one sample in a study of shared clonotypes between healthy human individuals. Naive CD8 cells, CD45RO-negative and positively selected for CCR7, excluded terminally differentiated effector memory CD45RA+ cells. Data came from immunoSEQ multiplex PCR; TCRdb stores just in-frame clones and leaves some out. The sample lists approximately 600,000 clones; approximately 95% were seen once. Sequencing was performed on naive CD8+ T cells sorted from blood. These receptors all stem from a woman aged 30 to 39 in good health.

The rearrangement uses TRBV7-9 and TRBJ2-7, with D perhaps matching TRBD2 (6 bases). Germline CDR1 SEHNR, CDR2 FQNEAQ (reference sequence). This CDR3 has 12 amino acids. V was trimmed by 5 bases and J by 3 bases, leaving 8 bases between them. The CDR3 region is CASSGTDYEQYF. The CDR3 DNA is TGTGCCAGCAGCGGGACTGACTACGAGCAGTACTTC.

J is TRBJ2-3 and V is TRBV6-1, with TRBD1 matching over 8 bases. CDR1 and CDR2 (germline): MNHNS, SASEGT. This CDR3 region has 15 residues. The V segment lost 10 bases and the J segment 0 bases; nucleotides outside the gene matches: 9. The CDR3 DNA reads TGTGCCACCTGTCCAGGGGGCTATAGCACAGATACGCAGTATTTT. As protein: CATCPGGYSTDTQYF.

The chain couples TRBV28 to TRBJ1-4; 10 bases map to TRBD1. Germline values: CDR1 MDHEN, CDR2 SYDVKM. V lost 8 bases to trimming and J lost 2 bases; unmatched junction nucleotides: 8. The CDR3 runs to 16 residues. In nucleotides, the CDR3 is TGTGCCAGCGGCCAGACAGGGGGCGCGACTAATGAAAAACTGTTTTTT. This gives the protein CASGQTGGATNEKLFF.

The chain carries TRBV28 and TRBJ1-1, with unresolved D. CDR3 length: 12 amino acids. Trimming left V 6 bases short and J 6 bases short, with 11 bases between. Looked up from germline, CDR1 is MDHEN and CDR2 is SYDVKM. Here the CDR3 reads CASRGGGSEAFF. The CDR3 DNA is TGTGCCAGCAGAGGCGGAGGCTCTGAAGCTTTCTTT.

The gene calls are TRBV21-1 and TRBJ2-5; TRBD1 is the table's D call and was not checked against the DNA. TRBV21-1 is annotated as a pseudogene. This CDR3 is 21 amino acids long. CDR3 region: CASSKSLEDRGRRDPGETQYF. The CDR3 region has the DNA TGTGCCAGCAGCAAATCACTTGAGGACAGGGGTCGGCGGGACCCTGGGGAGACCCAGTACTTC.

The chain combines TRBV28 with TRBJ2-1; D is unresolved. V was shortened by 5 bases and J by 8 bases, with 16 bases between the two germline ends. Germline CDR1 reads MDHEN; CDR2 reads SYDVKM. This CDR3 spans 14 amino acids. CDR3 coding DNA: TGTGCCAGCAGTCCCCCCGGGCTAGTCGATGAGCAGTTCTTC. Translating gives CASSPPGLVDEQFF.

V usage is TRBV7-9 and J usage is TRBJ2-1; D is unclear. CDR1 is SEHNR, CDR2 FQNEAQ, per germline (reference sequence). This CDR3 is 13 amino acids long. The germline V and J ends were trimmed by 5 bases and 10 bases, with 15 bases remaining between them. Here the CDR3 reads CASSLDGRAEQFF. As DNA, the CDR3 is TGTGCCAGCAGCCTGGATGGACGAGCCGAGCAGTTCTTC.

This chain joins TRBV5-8 and TRBJ2-1, with TRBD2 matching over 11 bases. The CDR3 loop spans 15 amino acids. Germline V CDR1 and CDR2: SGHTS, YDEGEE. V shed 2 bases, J shed 4 bases, and the junction held 2 bases outside the gene matches. CDR3 in DNA: TGTGCCAGCAGCTTTGGACTAGCGGGTTACAATGAGCAGTTCTTC. Translating it yields CASSFGLAGYNEQFF.

CDR3 bases: TGCGCCAGCAGCCAAGATCAGGCAAGCGGGGCCTACAATGAGCAGTTCTTC. Its protein product is CASSQDQASGAYNEQFF. The V and J genes are TRBV4-1 and TRBJ2-1; 7 bases match TRBD2. J was trimmed by 2 bases and V by 0 bases; bases with no gene match: 7. The CDR3 sequence is 17 residues long. CDR1 and CDR2 (germline): MGHRA, YSYEKL.

This chain joins TRBV15 and TRBJ1-2, with 7 nucleotides matching TRBD1. V trimming: 3 bases; J trimming: 6 bases; junction bases outside the gene matches: 13. The germline V gene encodes CDR1 LNHNV and CDR2 YYDKDF (reference sequence). This CDR3 comprises 16 residues. The CDR3 is CATSSFGEGAADGYTF. The CDR3 DNA follows: TGTGCCACCAGCAGCTTTGGGGAGGGGGCTGCAGATGGCTACACCTTC.

This rearrangement joins TRBV27 to TRBJ2-2, with D perhaps TRBD1 (6 bases). The CDR3 runs 14 residues. Germline-derived CDR1 and CDR2 are MNHEY and SMNVEV (reference sequence). The V end was cut by 8 bases, the J end by 6 bases, with 16 bases between. CDR3 DNA sequence: TGTGCCAGCGGATCCGGACAGTCGGCCGGGGAGCTGTTTTTT. Its translation is CASGSGQSAGELFF.